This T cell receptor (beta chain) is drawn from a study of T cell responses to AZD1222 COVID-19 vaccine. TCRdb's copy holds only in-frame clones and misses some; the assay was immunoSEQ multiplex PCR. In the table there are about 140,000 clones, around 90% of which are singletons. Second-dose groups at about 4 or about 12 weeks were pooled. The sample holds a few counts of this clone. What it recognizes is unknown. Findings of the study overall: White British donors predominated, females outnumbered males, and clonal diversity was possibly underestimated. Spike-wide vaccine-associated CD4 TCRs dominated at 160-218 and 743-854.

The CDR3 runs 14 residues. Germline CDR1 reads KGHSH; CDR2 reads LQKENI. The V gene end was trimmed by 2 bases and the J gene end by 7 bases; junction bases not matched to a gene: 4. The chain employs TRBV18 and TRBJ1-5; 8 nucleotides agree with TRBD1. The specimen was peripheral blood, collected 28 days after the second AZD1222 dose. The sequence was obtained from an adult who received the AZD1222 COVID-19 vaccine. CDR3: CASSPDRGRQPQHF. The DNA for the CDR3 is TGTGCCAGCTCACCAGACAGGGGTCGGCAGCCCCAGCATTTT.